This is a list of T cell receptor beta chains from one sample in a study of technical replicates of blood from several donors. Here immunoSEQ multiplex PCR was the method, and the copy in TCRdb shows in-frame clones only, minus some. Of tens of thousands of clones in the sample, 95% were seen once. Material: T cells isolated from PBMCs. The receptors derive from a human donor in good health. The CDR3 runs from the conserved cysteine through the conserved F or W. D genes are given only for firm matches. Where a row states a size, it is once, few, many or the class of an expanded clone; other rows omit it.

>NA|TRBJ2-5|TRBV7-9|NA
TGTGCCAGCAGCTTAGGACTTCCCTCCGAGACCCAGTACTTC
CASSLGLPSETQYF
>NA|TRBJ2-7|TRBV4-1|NA
TGCGCCAGCAGGGTAGCTCCAGGGGCCTACGAGCAGTACTTC
CASRVAPGAYEQYF
>NA|TRBJ1-2|TRBV19|NA
TGTGCCAGTAGTATTGAGGGACTTCATGGCTACACCTTC
CASSIEGLHGYTF
>NA|TRBJ2-1|TRBV6-4|TRBD2
TGTGCCAGCAGTGACGGGGGGACTAGCGGGAGTAATGAGCAGTTCTTC
CASSDGGTSGSNEQFF
>NA|TRBJ2-7|TRBV6-5|NA
TGTGCCAGCAGATCTAGAGAGACCTCTGAGCAGTACTTC
CASRSRETSEQYF
>NA|TRBJ1-5|TRBV28|NA
TGTGCCAGTTCCGCCCTTTTGGGGGGACGGTTCTCGCCCCAGCATTTT
CASSALLGGRFSPQHF
>NA|TRBJ2-2|TRBV2|TRBD2
TGTGCCAGCAGCGGGAGGGTCAACACCGGGGAGCTGTTTTTT
CASSGRVNTGELFF
>NA|TRBJ1-1|TRBV9|NA
TGTGCCAGCAGCGTAGGACAACTGCAGGGAGCTTTCTTT
CASSVGQLQGAFF
>NA|TRBJ1-4|TRBV5-1|NA
TGCGCCAGCAGCCCCGGAGATAATGAAAAACTGTTTTTT
CASSPGDNEKLFF
>few|TRBJ2-5|TRBV4-1|TRBD2
TGCGCCAGCAGCCAAGTCGGGAGGGGGGTTGAGACCCAGTACTTC
CASSQVGRGVETQYF
>once|TRBJ2-7|TRBV7-8|TRBD1
TGTGCCAGCAGCCCCCGACAGGGGCCCTCTTGGGAGCAGTACTTC
CASSPRQGPSWEQYF